The TCR beta chain under discussion was sequenced for a study of T cell responses to AZD1222 COVID-19 vaccine. Whole-study results and caveats: Seropositive status at baseline applied to only five to seven AZD1222 recipients. It should be noted that donors were predominantly white British and more often female, and clonal diversity was possibly underestimated.

Concerning this clone itself: Its antigen remains unknown.

Measured with immunoSEQ multiplex PCR; TCRdb has only the in-frame clones, and not every one. This table holds about 150,000 clones, roughly nine tenths found once. The CDR3 is 12 residues long. Between the trimmed V and J ends, which lost 6 bases and 0 bases, there was a span of 6 bases. This receptor was identified in an adult in good health. This specimen was peripheral blood, taken on day 0 of MenACWY control vaccination. The chain combines TRBV12-3 or TRBV12-4 with TRBJ2-7; D is unresolved. In DNA form, the CDR3 reads TGTGCCAGCAGCCTCACCTCCTACGAGCAGTACTTC. This translates into CASSLTSYEQYF.